This record covers a single T cell receptor (beta chain). The record originates from a study of cytomegalovirus exposure and HLA in healthy donors. Overall study: Out of approximately 170 million T cells, an earlier analysis found about 100 million unique TCR beta sequences in total.

V dropped 7 bases and J dropped 4 bases, with 14 bases sitting between them. The germline CDR1 and CDR2 sequences are MDHEN and SYDVKM. The CDR3 has 13 amino acids. Vbeta (60) and Jbeta (13) primers were used in the PCR. Sequencing used immunoSEQ multiplex PCR; TCRdb keeps in-frame clones, though not all of them. The sample lists approximately 200,000 clones, 60% to 80% seen once, with under 2% in the top ten. The sequenced sample was PBMCs. The sequence derives from a man between 18 and 35 years old in good health and CMV-seronegative. This chain joins TRBV28 and TRBJ2-7, with a possible D match to TRBD1 (6 bases). CDR3 sequence (DNA): TGTGCCAGCACCCCGAGCGGACAGTACGAGCAGTACTTC. It is translated as CASTPSGQYEQYF.